Below are 14 T cell receptor beta chains sequenced from a single sample in a study of beta chain features in type 1 diabetes. All of the isolated RNA was reverse transcribed, so expressed TCRB transcripts were sequenced. Sequenced by immunoSEQ multiplex PCR; TCRdb stores in-frame clones only, minus some. Of around 430,000 clones listed, 30% are singletons. Material: naive CD4+ T cells from blood. The receptors shown here come from a man aged 18 to 30 in good health.

This clone has more than one count but fewer than ten. The chain employs TRBV30 and TRBJ2-7, with D possibly being TRBD2 (6 bases). V was pared by 1 base and J by 2 bases, with 15 bases between. CDR3 size: 15 residues. The germline V gene encodes CDR1 GTSNPN and CDR2 SVGIG (reference sequence). The CDR3 coding sequence is TGTGCCTGGAGTGCCCCTCGCCGGGGGACCTACGAGCAGTACTTC. Protein sequence: CAWSAPRRGTYEQYF.

This clone was detected only a few times. V gene TRBV9 combines with J gene TRBJ2-3; 8 bases match TRBD2. Looked up from germline, CDR1 is SGDLS and CDR2 is YYNGEE. With 2 bases clipped from V and 4 bases from J, the junction kept 6 bases outside the gene matches. This CDR3 has 15 residues. CDR3 coding DNA: TGTGCCAGCAGCGTTAGCGGGGAGTATGCAGATACGCAGTATTTT. It yields the protein CASSVSGEYADTQYF.

Only a few counts were recorded for this clone. The chain couples TRBV5-1 to TRBJ2-1, with D hard to call. The CDR3 has 15 amino acids. Germline V gene data show CDR1 as SGHRS and CDR2 as YFSETQ. With 4 bases removed from V and 6 bases from J, the gap between germline ends came to 17 bases. The CDR3 nucleotides are TGCGCCAGCAGCGCAGACGTCCCTACTGGCAATGAGCAGTTCTTC. It yields the protein CASSADVPTGNEQFF.

A word on this clone: Other DNA sequences in this sample translate to the same CDR3. This chain links TRBV20-1 with TRBJ2-1; the D is unclear. CDR3 size: 10 residues. Trimming pared 3 bases from V and 6 bases from J, leaving 3 bases between. Germline CDR1 is DFQATT and CDR2 is SNEGSKA (reference sequence). CDR3 nucleotide sequence: TGCAGTGCTAGGAGCAATGAGCAGTTCTTC. It encodes CSARSNEQFF.

V is TRBV29-1 and J is TRBJ1-2; the D is unclear. The germline gives CDR1 SQVTM, CDR2 ANQGSEA. The CDR3 runs to 12 residues. V was pared by 0 bases and J by 6 bases, with 8 bases between. The CDR3 protein is CSVEDVSHGYTF. The CDR3 DNA sequence: TGCAGCGTTGAAGATGTCTCACATGGCTACACCTTC.

J is TRBJ2-5 and V is TRBV29-1; D unresolved. The CDR3 runs to 12 residues. V dropped 3 bases and J dropped 5 bases, with 10 bases sitting between them. Germline lookup yields CDR1 SQVTM and CDR2 ANQGSEA. CDR3 residues: CSVDAGFETQYF. The DNA of the CDR3 is TGCAGCGTTGATGCCGGGTTTGAGACCCAGTACTTC.

V gene TRBV25-1 combines with J gene TRBJ1-2; 7 positions agree with TRBD1. V shed 10 bases and J 4 bases; nucleotides not matched to a gene: 21. The CDR3 length is 17 residues. Germline CDR1 is MGHDK and CDR2 is SYGVNS. CDR3 sequence (DNA): TGTGCCACCCCCAGGTGCAATGACAGGGAAAAAGTCTATGGCTACACCTTC. This translates into CATPRCNDREKVYGYTF.

This clone was picked up a small number of times. This sequence joins TRBV2 and TRBJ1-4; D gene unclear. V shed 0 bases and J shed 7 bases, with 15 bases lying between them. The CDR3 has 16 amino acids. CDR1 is SNHLY and CDR2 is FYNNEI in the germline V gene. CDR3 sequence: CASSEALVSGPEKLFF. Written as DNA, the CDR3 is TGTGCCAGCAGTGAAGCGCTAGTCTCTGGACCTGAAAAACTGTTTTTT. The whole variable domain, filled in from reference TRBV2 and TRBJ1-4, reads EPEVTQTPSHQVTQMGQEVILRCVPISNHLYFYWYRQILGQKVEFLVSFYNNEISEKSEIFDDQFSVERPDGSNFTLKIRSTKLEDSAMYFCASSEALVSGPEKLFFGSGTQLSVL.

The V and J genes are TRBV4-1 and TRBJ1-1; D call uncertain. The CDR3 has 13 amino acids. Looked up from germline, CDR1 is MGHRA and CDR2 is YSYEKL. Trimming removed 4 bases from V and 1 base from J, with 7 bases in between. DNA for the CDR3: TGCGCCAGCAGCCCCACACCGAACACTGAAGCTTTCTTT. As protein: CASSPTPNTEAFF.

This clone turned up a few times. This chain joins TRBV19 and TRBJ2-5, with a tentative D call TRBD1 (5 bases). The ends were cut back, 5 bases at V and 0 bases at J, with 10 bases in the middle. CDR3 length: 14 amino acids. Germline V CDR1 and CDR2: LNHDA, SQIVND (reference sequence). The CDR3: CASSPRAYQETQYF. CDR3 sequence (DNA): TGTGCCAGTAGTCCCAGGGCCTACCAAGAGACCCAGTACTTC. Drawing the rest from reference TRBV19 and TRBJ2-5, the complete variable domain is DGGITQSPKYLFRKEGQNVTLSCEQNLNHDAMYWYRQDPGQGLRLIYYSQIVNDFQKGDIAEGYSVSREKKESFPLTVTSAQKNPTAFYLCASSPRAYQETQYFGPGTRLLVL.

This clone turned up a few times. The CDR3 DNA sequence: TGTGCCATGCGAGGGGGCTCCTACAATGAGCAGTTCTTC. This sequence encodes CAMRGGSYNEQFF. This rearrangement joins TRBV10-3 to TRBJ2-1; D perhaps matches TRBD1 (6 bases). The CDR3 is 13 residues long. CDR1 and CDR2 (germline): ENHRY, SYGVKD. V was trimmed by 9 bases and J by 0 bases, leaving 9 bases between them.

The V call is TRBV14, the J call TRBJ1-4; no reliable D call. Germline CDR1 reads SGHDN; CDR2 reads FVKESK. The V end was cut by 1 base, the J end by 0 bases, with 9 bases between. The CDR3 covers 16 residues. CDR3 coding DNA: TGTGCCAGCAGCCAAGTCCGGCATGCAACTAATGAAAAACTGTTTTTT. It translates to CASSQVRHATNEKLFF.

The rearrangement joins TRBV7-2 to TRBJ1-3; D ambiguous. This CDR3 spans 14 amino acids. CDR1 is SGHTA, CDR2 FQGNSA, per germline. Trimming removed 1 base at V and 0 bases at J, with 4 bases between. Here the CDR3 reads CASSLGGSGNTIYF. The CDR3 DNA sequence: TGTGCCAGCAGCTTAGGAGGCTCTGGAAACACCATATATTTT.

The chain combines TRBV6-5 with TRBJ2-1, with D unclear. V lost 6 bases to trimming and J lost 0 bases, with 12 bases between them. The CDR3 spans 15 residues. The germline CDR1 and CDR2 sequences are MNHEY and SVGAGI. The CDR3 loop is CASRGWGSSYNEQFF. CDR3 coding DNA: TGTGCCAGCAGAGGGTGGGGAAGCTCCTACAATGAGCAGTTCTTC.